The present T cell receptor (beta chain) was sequenced within a study of T cell responses to AZD1222 COVID-19 vaccine. In the case of this clone: Its antigen is not identified.

TCRdb keeps only in-frame clones here, not all; method: immunoSEQ multiplex PCR. This table holds 100,000 to 120,000 clones, around 90% found once. Trimming pared 4 bases from V and 2 bases from J, leaving 6 bases between. Looked up from germline, CDR1 is LNHDA and CDR2 is SQIVND (reference sequence). The CDR3 has 12 amino acids. General observations from the study: Donors, mostly white British, included more females; clonal diversity was possibly underestimated.

J is TRBJ2-7 and V is TRBV19, with unresolved D. The sequence was obtained from an adult who received the AZD1222 COVID-19 vaccine. The input for sequencing was peripheral blood, taken 28 days after the second AZD1222 dose. The DNA for the CDR3 is TGTGCCAGTAGTAGGGTCCCCTACGAGCAGTACTTC. It is translated as CASSRVPYEQYF.